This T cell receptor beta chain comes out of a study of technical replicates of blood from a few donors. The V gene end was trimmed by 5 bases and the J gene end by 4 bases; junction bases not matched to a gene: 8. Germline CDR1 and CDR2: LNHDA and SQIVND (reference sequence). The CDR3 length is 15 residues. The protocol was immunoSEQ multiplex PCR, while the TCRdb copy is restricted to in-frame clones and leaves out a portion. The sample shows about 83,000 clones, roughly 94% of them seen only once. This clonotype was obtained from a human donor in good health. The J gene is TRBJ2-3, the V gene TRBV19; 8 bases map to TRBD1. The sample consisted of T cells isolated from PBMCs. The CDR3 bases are TGTGCCAGTAGTGTGTCAGGGGGCCGCGCAGATACGCAGTATTTT. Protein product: CASSVSGGRADTQYF.